The subject of this entry is one T cell receptor beta chain. The data derive from a study of blood T cell repertoires in COVID-19. Method: immunoSEQ multiplex PCR; TCRdb's copy keeps in-frame clones and lacks some. The data hold fewer than 300,000 clones, with 70% to 80% observed a single time. The V gene's germline CDR1 is SNHLY and CDR2 FYNNEI. Trimming cost V 6 bases and J 1 base, with 10 bases left between them. CDR3 length equals 14 residues. Sequences were obtained from peripheral blood. The chain employs TRBV2 and TRBJ2-1; possibly TRBD1 for D (5 bases). The TCR comes from a woman older than 75 with acute or convalescent COVID-19. As DNA, the CDR3 is TGTGCCAGCAGGGGTCAGGGTTCCTACAATGAGCAGTTCTTC. Its protein is CASRGQGSYNEQFF.